This T cell receptor beta chain was sequenced for a study of Ad26.COV2.S vaccination and SARS-CoV-2 variants. Overall study context: Intramuscular Ad26.COV2.S doses were given once or twice, 56 days apart.

Treatment meaning: approximately 18 received Ad26.COV2.S at low or high dose, single or two shots; 5 received placebo; per-sample allocation not given. Sampling took place 63 days after the first vaccine or placebo injection. Donation came from an adult in Boston who was aged 18-55 years. Its platform was an Ad26 vector, and its expressed antigen was Wuhan-strain SARS-CoV-2 spike. This clone is a singleton in its sample. Its specificity is not known. Germline values: CDR1 SGHAT, CDR2 FQNNGV. The V and J ends lost 0 bases and 3 bases respectively, with 18 bases between them. The CDR3 has 17 amino acids. General study results and limits: In TCR breadth and depth analyses, total T cell responses may have been underestimated.

Measured with immunoSEQ multiplex PCR; TCRdb has only the in-frame clones, and not every one. This sample yields over 400,000 clones, of which 90% are seen a single time; about 4.1% belongs to the top ten. The source of this sequence is a person aged 18-60 years who received the Ad26.COV2.S COVID-19 vaccine or a placebo. V gene TRBV11-2 combines with J gene TRBJ2-7; D may be TRBD1 (6 bases). Sequences were derived from peripheral blood, sampled in a trial of Ad26.COV2.S vaccine versus placebo. CDR3 amino acids: CASSLEGQGKEVYEQYF. The CDR3 DNA reads TGTGCCAGCAGCTTAGAGGGGCAGGGGAAGGAAGTCTACGAGCAGTACTTC.